This T cell receptor (beta chain) was profiled in a study of blood T cell repertoires in COVID-19. Study-level background: Acute and convalescent COVID-19 samples came from the United States, Italy and Spain.

The method was immunoSEQ multiplex PCR; TCRdb's version includes in-frame clones alone and lacks a portion of them. The sample carries fewer than 15,000 clones, 87% recorded once. The CDR3 contains 14 residues. After removal of 1 base from V and 5 bases from J, the junction contained 4 bases not matched to a gene. Germline V lookup: CDR1 SGHNT, CDR2 YYREEE (reference sequence). The source of this sequence is a human donor in a cohort sampled during active COVID-19. Material for sequencing was peripheral blood. The rearrangement links TRBV5-4 to TRBJ1-2, with 8 positions matching TRBD1. For the CDR3, the DNA is TGTGCCAGCAGCTTGATTGGACAGGGTTATGGCTACACCTTC. Protein sequence: CASSLIGQGYGYTF.